The 29 T cell receptor beta chains in this list originate from one sample, sequenced in a study of identical twins. TCRdb fed the 5' RACE reads into MiXCR, producing one record per CDR3 protein. The sample comprises 400,000 to 500,000 distinct CDR3 sequences, around a sixth of which are singletons, and around 10% rests with the top ten. Sample: naive T cells sorted from blood. The receptors stem from a man aged 50 to 60 in good health.

This clonotype came up a few times. V is TRBV24-1 and J is TRBJ2-1, with TRBD2 matching over 15 bases. Germline V gene data show CDR1 as KGHDR and CDR2 as SFDVKD. Trimming at V came to 5 bases and at J to 8 bases, leaving 3 bases not matched to a gene. This CDR3 contains 15 residues. In DNA form, the CDR3 reads TGTGCCACCAGTGGGACTAGCGGGAGGGCCCATGAGCAGTTCTTC. Translation gives CATSGTSGRAHEQFF.

This clonotype was seen at least ten times. The junction differs from germline at one of its ends, possibly a read error. CDR3 DNA sequence: TGTGCCAGCAGCTTAGCGCCCTACGAGCAGTACTTC. Protein: CASSLAPYEQYF. The V and J genes are TRBV12-3 or TRBV12-4 and TRBJ2-7; D is perhaps TRBD2 (5 bases). The CDR3 sequence is 12 residues long.

This rearrangement joins TRBV29-1 to TRBJ2-2, with D maybe TRBD1 (6 bases). Trimming pared 5 bases from V and 3 bases from J, leaving 13 bases between. CDR1 is SQVTM, CDR2 ANQGSEA, per germline. The CDR3 covers 14 residues. CDR3 coding DNA: TGCAGCGTTTCTACAGGGTTGGACACCGGGGAGCTGTTTTTT. Residues: CSVSTGLDTGELFF.

This clonotype was seen repeatedly, ten times or more. The rearrangement uses TRBV28 and TRBJ2-1; TRBD1 agrees at 9 bases. Trimming removed 7 bases from V and 6 bases from J; junction bases left unmatched: 10. The length of the CDR3 is 15 residues. Germline V CDR1 and CDR2: MDHEN, SYDVKM. The chain's CDR3 is CASTVYGQGINEQFF. DNA for the CDR3: TGTGCCAGCACCGTGTACGGACAGGGGATCAATGAGCAGTTCTTC.

This clonotype was seen a handful of times. The genes are TRBV7-2 and TRBJ2-4; perhaps TRBD1 as D (7 bases). Germline V gene sequence: CDR1 SGHTA, CDR2 FQGNSA. Trimming took off 1 base at V and 7 bases at J, with 17 bases between the two ends. The CDR3 is 16 amino acids. DNA for the CDR3: TGTGCCAGCAGCTTAGAGCGGAGGGGCAGGGGGAACATTCAGTACTTC. This gives the protein CASSLERRGRGNIQYF.

In its sample, this clonotype was seen a few times. The chain carries TRBV6-1 and TRBJ2-3, with D perhaps given as TRBD1 or TRBD2 (5 bases each). The CDR3 has 14 amino acids. V shed 6 bases and J shed 4 bases, with 14 bases lying between them. Germline CDR1 and CDR2: MNHNS and SASEGT. In DNA form, the CDR3 reads TGTGCCAGCAGATCTGGGACCACGGCAGATACGCAGTATTTT. Protein product: CASRSGTTADTQYF.

This clonotype was found a few times. This sequence joins TRBV10-3 and TRBJ2-7; D ambiguous. Trimming removed 0 bases at V and 6 bases at J, with 9 bases between. The CDR3 is made up of 13 amino acids. The germline CDR1 and CDR2 sequences are ENHRY and SYGVKD. The CDR3 loop reads CAISESRDTEQYF. CDR3 sequence (DNA): TGTGCCATCAGTGAGTCGAGAGACACCGAGCAGTACTTC.

The chain employs TRBV20-1 and TRBJ1-1, with 10 bases lining up with TRBD1. CDR1 and CDR2 (germline): DFQATT, SNEGSKA (reference sequence). The CDR3 runs 14 residues. The junction had 9 bases not matched to a gene; V was cut back by 6 bases and J by 5 bases. CDR3 coding DNA: TGCAGTGCCCGGACAGGGGGTACCCGAACTGAAGCTTTCTTT. Translated: CSARTGGTRTEAFF.

The chain has TRBV28 and TRBJ1-4; weak D call: TRBD1 (5 bases). The CDR3 consists of 15 residues. Germline CDR1 and CDR2: MDHEN and SYDVKM. Deletions cut 7 bases from V and 8 bases from J, with 20 bases between. The CDR3 protein is CASIERGRVWEKLFF. The CDR3 nucleotides are TGTGCCAGCATCGAGAGAGGCAGGGTCTGGGAAAAACTGTTTTTT.

This clonotype was detected ten times or more. The rearrangement uses TRBV12-3 or TRBV12-4 and TRBJ2-5; D not resolved. This CDR3 contains 14 residues. Between the trimmed V and J ends, which lost 3 bases and 1 base, there was a span of 9 bases. The CDR3 protein is CASSLDRAQETQYF. DNA of the CDR3: TGTGCCAGCAGTTTGGACCGGGCCCAAGAGACCCAGTACTTC.

Only a few counts were recorded for this clonotype. V is TRBV9 and J is TRBJ2-5; D may be TRBD1 or TRBD2 (6 bases each). The CDR3 contains 15 residues. Trimming took 0 bases from V and 1 from J, leaving 10 bases between them. The germline gives CDR1 SGDLS, CDR2 YYNGEE. The CDR3 loop is CASSVGGGGQETQYF. CDR3 DNA sequence: TGTGCCAGCAGCGTAGGAGGAGGGGGCCAAGAGACCCAGTACTTC.

This clonotype was detected a few times. This sequence joins TRBV20-1 and TRBJ2-3; 7 bases map to TRBD2. The CDR3 is 16 residues long. V shed 3 bases and J 1 base; nucleotides not matched to a gene: 10. The V gene's germline CDR1 is DFQATT and CDR2 SNEGSKA (reference sequence). CDR3 DNA: TGCAGTGCTAGGCTGTTGGGAACTAGCGGCACAGATACGCAGTATTTT. Translating it yields CSARLLGTSGTDTQYF.

The rearrangement joins TRBV4-2 to TRBJ2-3, with 9 bases matching TRBD1. Per germline, CDR1 LGHNA and CDR2 YNFKEQ. This CDR3 spans 14 amino acids. Germline trimming cut 4 bases from V and 9 bases from J; bases unmatched to any gene: 8. CDR3 sequence: CASSPGTGSHTQYF. In DNA, the CDR3 is TGTGCCAGCAGCCCTGGGACAGGGTCTCACACGCAGTATTTT.

The genes are TRBV12-3 or TRBV12-4 and TRBJ2-4, with D perhaps matching TRBD1 or TRBD2 (5 bases each). This CDR3 contains 14 residues. The germline V and J ends were trimmed by 5 bases and 2 bases, with 10 bases remaining between them. The CDR3 sequence is CASSPGTPKNIQYF. The CDR3, as DNA: TGTGCCAGCAGTCCCGGGACCCCCAAAAACATTCAGTACTTC.

V usage is TRBV20-1 and J usage is TRBJ2-7, with TRBD2 matching 8 bases. V trimming: 4 bases; J trimming: 0 bases; junction bases outside the gene matches: 8. From germline, CDR1 is DFQATT and CDR2 SNEGSKA (reference sequence). The CDR3 covers 15 residues. The CDR3 DNA reads as TGCAGTGCTATTAATCTAGCGGGCCCCTCCTACGAGCAGTACTTC. Amino acid sequence: CSAINLAGPSYEQYF.

This clonotype appeared many times. The CDR3 bases are TGTGCCAGCAGTTTCCACCCTGAAGCTGCGCGGCTCTGGAATGAGCAGTTCTTC. Translating gives CASSFHPEAARLWNEQFF. The genes are TRBV28 and TRBJ2-1; no clear D gene. The CDR3 loop spans 18 amino acids. V lost 3 bases and J lost 7, with 25 bases in between. Germline loops: CDR1 MDHEN, CDR2 SYDVKM.

There are a few counts of this clonotype. The chain has TRBV20-1 and TRBJ2-2; D gene uncertain. Between the trimmed V and J ends, which lost 3 bases and 5 bases, there was a span of 10 bases. CDR1 and CDR2 from the germline V gene are DFQATT and SNEGSKA (reference sequence). The CDR3 extends over 13 amino acids. Written as DNA, the CDR3 is TGCAGTGCTAGGGACCCAGAGACCGGGGAGCTGTTTTTT. Its translation is CSARDPETGELFF.

This clonotype has at least ten counts. The chain carries TRBV5-1 and TRBJ2-3; TRBD2 matches at 8 bases. Germline V gene sequence: CDR1 SGHRS, CDR2 YFSETQ. V gave up 0 bases and J gave up 0 bases; unmatched junction bases: 3. CDR3 size: 16 residues. For the CDR3, the DNA is TGCGCCAGCAGCTTGGGTAGCGGGACTAGCACAGATACGCAGTATTTT. This sequence encodes CASSLGSGTSTDTQYF.

This clonotype was seen only a few times. This chain uses TRBV29-1 with TRBJ1-6, with unresolved D. The germline CDR1 and CDR2 sequences are SQVTM and ANQGSEA. The CDR3 has 9 amino acids. The CDR3 DNA reads as TGCACCCGTTTCCGGGCCCTCCACTTT. It codes for CTRFRALHF.

This clonotype was seen more than once but under ten times. The rearrangement joins TRBV20-1 to TRBJ2-2; the match to TRBD2 covers 9 bases. Germline V CDR1 and CDR2: DFQATT, SNEGSKA (reference sequence). The V and J ends lost 6 bases and 5 bases, in that order; junction bases with no gene match: 10. The CDR3 runs 15 residues. The CDR3 DNA follows: TGCAGTGCCGGCGGGGGGGGGCGCCGGACCGGGGAGCTGTTTTTT. Residues: CSAGGGGRRTGELFF.

This clonotype appeared a few times. V gene TRBV7-2 combines with J gene TRBJ2-2; possible D gene TRBD2, 5 bases. Between the trimmed V and J ends, which lost 4 bases and 4 bases, there was a span of 7 bases. Germline lookup yields CDR1 SGHTA and CDR2 FQGNSA. The CDR3 sequence is 13 residues long. As DNA, the CDR3 is TGTGCCAGCAGCTGGACTCTCACCGGGGAGCTGTTTTTT. Its protein is CASSWTLTGELFF.

The chain has TRBV20-1 and TRBJ2-3, with 9 nucleotides matching TRBD2. With V trimmed by 4 bases and J by 1 base, 6 bases remained unmatched. Germline values: CDR1 DFQATT, CDR2 SNEGSKA (reference sequence). The CDR3 totals 15 residues. The CDR3 spells CSANPTSGRTDTQYF. For the CDR3, the DNA is TGCAGTGCTAACCCGACTAGCGGCCGCACAGATACGCAGTATTTT.

The V and J genes are TRBV5-1 and TRBJ2-5; D unclear. CDR3 size: 14 residues. Trimming took 4 bases from V and 0 from J, leaving 10 bases between them. Germline assignment: CDR1 SGHRS and CDR2 YFSETQ. The CDR3 is CASSGLGNQETQYF. The DNA of the CDR3 is TGCGCCAGCAGCGGGCTGGGGAACCAAGAGACCCAGTACTTC.

CDR3 sequence reads: CASSPERRTIYF. The CDR3 DNA sequence: TGTGCCAGCAGCCCCGAAAGACGCACCATATATTTT. The V call is TRBV14, the J call TRBJ1-3; D call uncertain. The CDR3 length is 12 residues. Germline values: CDR1 SGHDN, CDR2 FVKESK. V was clipped by 4 bases and J by 9 bases, with 10 bases between them.

This clonotype came up a few times. The chain has TRBV7-6 and TRBJ2-1; 12 bases line up with TRBD2. The CDR3 has 16 residues. Germline assignment: CDR1 SGHVS and CDR2 FNYEAQ. After removal of 1 base from V and 4 bases from J, the junction contained 2 bases not matched to a gene. CDR3 in amino acids: CASSLGTSGRYNEQFF. CDR3 coding DNA: TGTGCCAGCAGCTTAGGCACTAGCGGGAGGTACAATGAGCAGTTCTTC.

This clonotype was seen many times. The genes are TRBV4-3 and TRBJ2-7; the match to TRBD1 covers 10 bases. Trimming took 0 bases from V and 5 from J; bases not matched to a gene: 4. This CDR3 is built from 15 residues. CDR1 and CDR2 (germline): LGHNA, YSLEER. The CDR3: CASSQDETGGNEQYF. DNA of the CDR3: TGCGCCAGCAGCCAAGACGAGACAGGGGGCAACGAGCAGTACTTC.

This chain connects TRBV20-1 to TRBJ2-3, with D perhaps assigned TRBD1 or TRBD2 (6 bases each). CDR3 length equals 16 residues. Per the germline V gene, CDR1 is DFQATT and CDR2 is SNEGSKA (reference sequence). The germline V and J ends were trimmed by 2 bases and 0 bases, with 15 bases remaining between them. CDR3 nucleotides: TGCAGTGCTAGAATCGGGGGCAGCCTTAGCACAGATACGCAGTATTTT. Protein: CSARIGGSLSTDTQYF.

The V and J genes are TRBV20-1 and TRBJ2-1; D unclear. The germline V gene encodes CDR1 DFQATT and CDR2 SNEGSKA (reference sequence). The CDR3 runs 13 residues. Trimming removed 0 bases at V and 8 bases at J, with 11 bases between. The CDR3 here is CSARDSMVDEQFF. The CDR3 region has the DNA TGCAGTGCTAGAGATTCGATGGTGGATGAGCAGTTCTTC.

The chain is built from TRBV4-3 and TRBJ2-1; tentatively, D is TRBD2 (5 bases). Trimming left V 1 base short and J 9 bases short, with 13 bases between. The CDR3 has 14 residues. Germline values: CDR1 LGHNA, CDR2 YSLEER. CDR3 coding DNA: TGCGCCAGCAGCCAAGGACTAAGGGTCTCTGAGCAGTTCTTC. Translation gives CASSQGLRVSEQFF.